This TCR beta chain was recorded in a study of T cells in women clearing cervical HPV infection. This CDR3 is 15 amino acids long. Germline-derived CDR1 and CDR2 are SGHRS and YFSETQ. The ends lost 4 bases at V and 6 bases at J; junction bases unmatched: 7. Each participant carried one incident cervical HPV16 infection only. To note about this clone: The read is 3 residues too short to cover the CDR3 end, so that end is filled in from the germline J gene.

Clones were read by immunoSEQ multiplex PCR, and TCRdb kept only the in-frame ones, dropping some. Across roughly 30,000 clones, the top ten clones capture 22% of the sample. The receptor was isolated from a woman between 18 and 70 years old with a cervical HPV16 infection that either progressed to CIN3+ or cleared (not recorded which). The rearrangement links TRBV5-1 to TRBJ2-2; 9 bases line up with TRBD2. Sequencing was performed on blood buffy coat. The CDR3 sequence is CASSASSGKAGELFF. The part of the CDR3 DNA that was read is TGCGCCAGCAGCGCCTCTAGCGGGAAGGCCGGGGAG. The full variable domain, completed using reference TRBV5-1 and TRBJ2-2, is KAGVTQTPRYLIKTRGQQVTLSCSPISGHRSVSWYQQTPGQGLQFLFEYFSETQRNKGNFPGRFSGRQFSNSRSEMNVSTLELGDSALYLCASSASSGKAGELFFGEGSRLTVL.